This TCR beta chain was documented in a study of T cells after yellow fever vaccination. Study findings and constraints: Post-booster samples contained most primary-vaccination clones (more than 95% CD4, roughly 88% CD8). There was a small share of clonotypes that showed up in both the CD4 and CD8 compartments.

The CDR3 extends over 12 amino acids. The germline V and J ends were trimmed by 5 bases and 13 bases, with 17 bases remaining between them. This clonotype was recorded many times. Antigen: not known. 5'RACE template switching added a universal primer site and UMIs to TCR cDNA. TCRdb independently ran MiXCR on the 5' RACE reads; one entry per CDR3 protein. The table lists approximately 180,000 distinct CDR3 sequences, approximately 6.2% of them singletons. The chain recombines TRBV12-3 or TRBV12-4 with TRBJ1-1; no definite D call. The specimen comprised CD4+ T cells sorted from PBMCs, sampled on the day of the first yellow fever vaccination. The clonotype was recovered from a man younger than 35 who received the YFV17D yellow fever vaccine. The chain's CDR3 is CASSRRPLEVFF. The CDR3 bases are TGTGCCAGCAGTAGGAGGCCTCTGGAGGTTTTCTTT.